Following are 17 T cell receptor beta chains from one sample sequenced in a study of breast tumors, draining lymph nodes, adjacent tissues. Breast cancer patients provided tissue from their axillary draining lymph nodes. TCRdb used MiXCR to reprocess the multiplex PCR reads, holding one entry per CDR3 protein. Of around 110,000 distinct CDR3 sequences detected, 30% appear once; the ten largest clones hold approximately 5.4%. Sequencing used axillary lymph node tissue. Receptors were obtained from a female donor with breast cancer. Some clones in this sample may be carry-over from other donors' samples.

This clonotype was picked up many times. This rearrangement joins TRBV19 to TRBJ2-1, with 9 nucleotides matching TRBD2. CDR3 size: 14 residues. Germline assignment: CDR1 LNHDA and CDR2 SQIVND (reference sequence). The J segment lost 9 bases and the V segment lost 5 bases, leaving 8 bases of the junction unmatched. CDR3 residues: CASSGVAGVGEQFF. In DNA form, the CDR3 reads TGTGCCAGTAGTGGGGTAGCGGGAGTCGGTGAGCAGTTCTTC. Full variable domain (outside the CDR3, taken from reference TRBV19 and TRBJ2-1): DGGITQSPKYLFRKEGQNVTLSCEQNLNHDAMYWYRQDPGQGLRLIYYSQIVNDFQKGDIAEGYSVSREKKESFPLTVTSAQKNPTAFYLCASSGVAGVGEQFFGPGTRLTVL.

The genes are TRBV5-1 and TRBJ1-2; 11 bases fit TRBD1. Unmatched junction bases numbered 6, after V lost 3 bases and J lost 8 bases. There are 14 residues in the CDR3. CDR1 SGHRS and CDR2 YFSETQ come from the germline V gene. The CDR3 is CASSSGTGGQGYTF. DNA of the CDR3: TGCGCCAGCAGCTCCGGGACAGGGGGTCAGGGCTACACCTTC.

This rearrangement joins TRBV6-2 or TRBV6-3 to TRBJ2-5, with D possibly being TRBD1 (5 bases). The germline V gene encodes CDR1 MNHEY and CDR2 SVGEGT. The V end was cut by 5 bases, the J end by 4 bases, with 20 bases between. CDR3 length: 16 amino acids. For the CDR3, the DNA is TGTGCCAGCAGTCATTCGAGCGCTCAGGGATTAGAGACCCAGTACTTC. The encoded protein is CASSHSSAQGLETQYF.

Concerning this clonotype itself: At one boundary the junction diverges from the germline segment, which might be a read error. V usage is TRBV29-1 and J usage is TRBJ2-3; D is possibly TRBD1 (6 bases). This CDR3 spans 14 amino acids. CDR1 is SQVTM, CDR2 ANQGSEA, per germline. This chain's CDR3 is CSVAGDGFADTQYF. CDR3 sequence (DNA): TGCAGCGTTGCAGGGGACGGTTTCGCAGATACGCAATATTTT.

This clonotype was observed at least ten times. CDR3 sequence (DNA): TGCGCCAGCAGCCAAGGAATACGGGACAGGGTCGACGAGCAGTACTTC. This sequence encodes CASSQGIRDRVDEQYF. The genes are TRBV4-1 and TRBJ2-7, with TRBD1 matching over 9 bases. CDR3 size: 16 residues. Looked up from germline, CDR1 is MGHRA and CDR2 is YSYEKL. With V trimmed by 1 base and J by 5 bases, 9 bases remained unmatched.

Ten or more counts support this clonotype. The chain uses TRBV10-3 and TRBJ2-5; 9 nucleotides agree with TRBD1. This CDR3 spans 14 amino acids. Germline trimming cut 4 bases from V and 4 bases from J; bases unmatched to any gene: 4. Germline V CDR1 and CDR2: ENHRY, SYGVKD. CDR3 DNA: TGTGCCATCAGTGGGGGGACAGGGATAGAGACCCAGTACTTC. Protein sequence: CAISGGTGIETQYF.

This clonotype was recorded at least ten times. The genes are TRBV6-6 and TRBJ1-6; D is undetermined. Germline CDR1 is MNHNY and CDR2 is SVGAGI (reference sequence). The CDR3 is made up of 17 amino acids. Trimming stripped 5 bases from V and 7 bases from J, with 21 bases between. The CDR3 loop is CASSPERGLAGNSPLHF. The CDR3, as DNA: TGTGCCAGCAGTCCCGAAAGAGGCCTCGCGGGGAATTCACCCCTCCACTTT.

This clonotype is a singleton in its sample. One end of the junction varies from germline; a read error may be responsible. The genes are TRBV10-3 and TRBJ2-5; D is possibly TRBD1 or TRBD2 (5 bases each). Germline V gene sequence: CDR1 ENHRY, CDR2 SYGVKD. The CDR3 contains 13 residues. The CDR3 is CAISDHRKGTRYF. DNA of the CDR3: TGTGCCATCAGTGATCACAGAAAAGGGACCCGGTACTTC.

This clonotype was observed many times. The genes are TRBV24-1 and TRBJ2-5, with 9 nucleotides matching TRBD1. The V and J ends lost 6 bases and 5 bases, in that order; junction bases with no gene match: 3. This CDR3 has 13 residues. Germline assignment: CDR1 KGHDR and CDR2 SFDVKD. Here the CDR3 reads CATSRTGVETQYF. The CDR3 nucleotides are TGTGCCACCAGTAGGACAGGGGTGGAGACCCAGTACTTC.

This clonotype was recorded many times. Given a much more abundant clone one base away, this may be a read error. The rearrangement uses TRBV20-1 and TRBJ2-7; TRBD1 matches 9 bases. Germline loops: CDR1 DFQATT, CDR2 SNEGSKA (reference sequence). CDR3 length: 14 amino acids. The J segment lost 6 bases and the V segment lost 6 bases, leaving 12 bases of the junction unmatched. The CDR3 DNA reads TGCAGTGCGACCGGGACAGGGTCTCCCTCCGAGCAGTACTTC. Its translation: CSATGTGSPSEQYF.

This chain links TRBV12-3 or TRBV12-4 with TRBJ2-7; 8 bases are shared with TRBD1. V was pared by 4 bases and J by 7 bases, with 6 bases of the junction left unmatched. The CDR3 has 13 amino acids. CDR3 region: CASSSWTGLEQYF. The CDR3 nucleotides are TGTGCCAGCAGTTCCTGGACAGGGTTGGAGCAGTACTTC.

This clonotype has at least ten counts. The genes are TRBV3-1 and TRBJ1-6; 10 bases are a match to TRBD1. V dropped 2 bases and J dropped 7; count of bases not matched to a gene: 2. CDR1 is LGHDT and CDR2 is YNNKEL in the germline V gene (reference sequence). The CDR3 sequence is 15 residues long. CDR3 coding DNA: TGTGCCAGCAGCCAATGGGGACAGGGGAATTCACCCCTCCACTTT. Its translation: CASSQWGQGNSPLHF.

Worth noting for this clonotype: This may be a read error: a much more frequent sequence differs by one nucleotide. The J gene is TRBJ1-2, the V gene TRBV27; weak D call: TRBD1 (5 bases). Per germline, CDR1 MNHEY and CDR2 SMNVEV (reference sequence). The CDR3 is 15 residues long. Deletions cut 0 bases from V and 10 bases from J, with 18 bases between. The chain's CDR3 is CASSLSRVRVEDYTF. Here the CDR3 DNA reads TGTGCCAGCAGTTTATCCAGGGTTCGGGTAGAGGACTACACCTTC.

In its sample, this clonotype was seen many times. This rearrangement joins TRBV7-2 to TRBJ2-4, with 9 bases that match TRBD1. V shed 5 bases, J shed 7 bases, and the junction held 9 bases outside the gene matches. CDR3 length: 15 residues. In germline, CDR1 is SGHTA, CDR2 FQGNSA. This CDR3 reads CASSPVGTGTNIQYF. The CDR3 DNA reads as TGTGCCAGCAGCCCCGTGGGGACAGGGACGAACATTCAGTACTTC.

Comments on this clonotype: Likely a read error: the CDR3 ends without its conserved phenylalanine or tryptophan. It is unclear where the CDR3 begins or ends on the DNA, so no DNA is shown, and the CDR3 is as TCRdb lists it. This chain uses TRBV4-3 with TRBJ2-6; the table's D call of TRBD2 was not tested on the DNA. The CDR3 extends over 8 residues, inclusive of both ends. The germline gives CDR1 LGHNA, CDR2 YSLEER. The CDR3 sequence: CASSPSSG.

In this sample, this clonotype turned up a few times. The chain has TRBV27 and TRBJ2-5; D is ambiguous. This CDR3 spans 13 amino acids. Looked up from germline, CDR1 is MNHEY and CDR2 is SMNVEV (reference sequence). V shed 6 bases and J shed 7 bases, with 15 bases lying between them. For the CDR3, the DNA is TGTGCCAGCAGCGAGGTAGTCCATGGGACCCAGTACTTC. It codes for CASSEVVHGTQYF.

Regarding this clonotype: A much larger clone lies a single base off, so this may be a read error. The chain carries TRBV6-1 and TRBJ2-7; no clear D. CDR1 and CDR2 from the germline V gene are MNHNS and SASEGT. The CDR3 is 14 amino acids. DNA of the CDR3: TGTGCCAGCAGTGATCGGCCGAGCTCCTACGTGCAGTACTTC. Protein sequence: CASSDRPSSYVQYF.